This passage covers 3 T cell receptor beta chains from one sample sequenced in a study of glioma-infiltrating T cells after dendritic cell vaccination. The method was immunoSEQ multiplex PCR; TCRdb's version includes in-frame clones alone and lacks a portion of them. The sample contains about 67,000 clones, around 81% of which appear only once. The sample in question was blood, obtained before dendritic cell vaccination. Receptors were obtained from a human donor with glioblastoma.

Only a few counts were recorded for this clone. The chain recombines TRBV6-1 with TRBJ1-1; D is possibly TRBD1 (6 bases). The ends were cut back, 7 bases at V and 4 bases at J, with 13 bases in the middle. Looked up from germline, CDR1 is MNHNS and CDR2 is SASEGT. This CDR3 comprises 13 residues. Here the CDR3 DNA reads TGTGCCAGCACTACGTGGACAGTCACTGAAGCTTTCTTT. Translating it yields CASTTWTVTEAFF.

This rearrangement joins TRBV27 to TRBJ1-2, with D hard to call. Deletions cut 3 bases from V and 7 bases from J, with 12 bases between. Germline assignment: CDR1 MNHEY and CDR2 SMNVEV (reference sequence). There are 13 residues in the CDR3. CDR3 sequence reads: CASSFSGNAGYTF. CDR3 DNA sequence: TGTGCCAGCAGTTTTTCAGGCAACGCTGGCTACACCTTC.

The chain employs TRBV29-1 and TRBJ1-2; weak D call: TRBD1 (6 bases). The CDR3 spans 14 residues. Looked up from germline, CDR1 is SQVTM and CDR2 is ANQGSEA. The V and J ends lost 3 bases and 0 bases respectively, with 11 bases between them. CDR3 in DNA: TGCAGCGTTGATGCAGGACAGCCTAACTATGGCTACACCTTC. As protein: CSVDAGQPNYGYTF.